This T cell receptor (beta chain) was sequenced for a study of blood T cells in healthy people across ages (dated by TCRdb to about 2015). Describing the broader study: Template switching captured roughly one uniquely barcoded TCR beta cDNA molecule per two T cells in model experiments. Age-related changes in TCR beta repertoire diversity were measured in the study by deep sequencing normalized with unique cDNA molecular identifiers. Donors were grouped into four age groups: young (average roughly 17 years), middle-aged (approximately 41), aged (roughly 67) and long-lived (approximately 82). To avoid experimental bias, donors of different ages were distributed randomly across sequencing lanes. Two additional independent replicas of 1 million unique cDNA reads from the same blood draw were analyzed for two donors (one aged 18 to 29 and one aged 80 or older).

This clonotype was seen only a few times. No cognate antigen has been identified for it. No qualities accompany the bases; no much larger clone lies one base away. The CDR3 runs 13 amino acids, cysteine and phenylalanine included. The retained sequence is limited to the CDR3, 39 bases, with the frame set at the first base. The germline V gene (reference sequence) gives CDR1 as DFQATT and CDR2 as SNEGSKA. V loses 4 bases, J loses 5 bases, and the germline ends lie 14 bases apart. The donors were roughly 38 Caucasian individuals from Russia, aged roughly 6 to 90 years, who were systemically healthy. Roughly 9.5 milliliters of peripheral blood were drawn from each donor into EDTA-treated Vacutainer tubes. Ficoll-Paque density-gradient centrifugation was used to isolate PBMCs, with at least 7 million per sample. Trizol reagent was used to extract total RNA from PBMCs, with at least 5.5 micrograms per sample. For every donor, an aliquot of PBMCs went through flow cytometry to measure the percentages of naive CD45RAhigh/CD27high T cells.

General findings and caveats noted by the study authors: The CMV infection status of donors was not known, potentially confounding age-related changes in expanded clonotypes. There was a strong correlation between observed TCR beta diversity and the percentage of naive T cells measured by flow cytometry. The long-lived group showed more naive CD4+ T cells, fewer expanded clones and increased TCR diversity than the aged group, suggesting age selection. Estimates of total diversity from one million sequenced T cells were regarded as lower bounds and underestimates. Since profiling was done on bulk unsorted PBMCs, naive and antigen-experienced compartments could not be conclusively compared. As age increased, observed TCR beta diversity per million T cells dropped in a roughly linear way, and a significant reduction was already evident by age approximately 40.

Receptor amplification or capture employed 5' RACE. Sequenced on an Illumina HiSeq 2500. The second PCR ran for about 6 to 12 cycles and used a J-beta primer mix along with a sample-barcoded 5' primer. A unique molecular identifier was introduced onto each TCR beta cDNA molecule by a template-switch 5' adaptor carrying 12 random nucleotides. At least 2.5 million CDR3-containing paired-end reads were obtained from each sample. First-strand cDNA synthesis was performed from all RNA using the Mint cDNA synthesis kit, with priming by a TRBC-specific oligonucleotide. Following uracil-DNA glycosylase treatment, all cDNA underwent a first 18-cycle PCR with the universal primers M1SS and BC2_uni_R. As for how the authors treated the data: Normalization of each sample was performed by random selection of 1 million high-quality reads, each carrying a distinct molecular identifier. Instead of being binned into consensus sequences, reads that shared molecular identifiers were thrown out. MiTCR, with a Q25 quality threshold and the strictest error-elimination algorithm, was used for CDR3 identification, clonotype clustering and error correction. A nonparametric unseen species model using Euler transformation provided a lower-bound estimate of total TCR beta diversity. TCRdb's own reprocessing of the public reads used fastp at Q25 and MiXCR and kept productive beta chains. Each entry merges the rows of one CDR3 protein and shows their most common DNA and genes. TCRdb's processing, not the authors', yielded these V and J calls. The sample table records hundreds of thousands of distinct CDR3 sequences; approximately 55% of these occur just once. The ten largest clonotypes hold roughly 40% of the sample.

The sequence derives from a man older than 75 in good health. Sample: blood. The receptor chain draws on TRBV20-1 and TRBJ2-5; no D gene call is confident. The CDR3: CSATPGLGETQYF. The DNA sequence follows: TGCAGTGCTACCCCTGGGTTGGGGGAGACCCAGTACTTC.